A selection of T cell receptor beta chains follows, all from one sample in a study of T cells in tuberculosis. TCRdb's table, derived via immunoSEQ multiplex PCR, lists solely in-frame clones and lacks some. The table shows around 32,000 clones, with approximately 93% occurring only once. The sequencing input was PBMCs. The receptor source for this set is a donor between 10 and 29 years old with latent tuberculosis or without tuberculosis infection. Both conserved end residues are part of each CDR3. The D gene is left open where the match is weak. The size of a clone is reported for some rows only, either as once, few or many, or as a class for expanded clones.

v_call	j_call	clone_size	d_call	cdr3_nt	cdr3_aa
TRBV6-6	TRBJ1-2	NA	NA	TGTGCCAGCAGTTCCACACAGGGAGCTGGCTACACCTTC	CASSSTQGAGYTF
TRBV6-7	TRBJ2-1	NA	TRBD2	TGTGCCAGCAGTTACCCGACTAGCGGAGACTACAATGAGCAGTTCTTC	CASSYPTSGDYNEQFF
TRBV19	TRBJ2-7	NA	NA	TGTGCCAGTAGTATAAAGAGAGGCCCAAACCCCTACGAGCAGTACTTC	CASSIKRGPNPYEQYF
TRBV11-2	TRBJ2-5	NA	NA	TGTGCCAGCAGCTTAGGAATTGGCCGGCGGCAAGAGACCCAGTACTTC	CASSLGIGRRQETQYF
TRBV6-4	TRBJ1-1	NA	TRBD1	TGTGCCAGCAGTCCGGAGTCAGGGGGCACTGAAGCTTTCTTT	CASSPESGGTEAFF
TRBV7-2	TRBJ1-2	once	NA	TGTGCCAGCAGCCGCCGGACAGACTCCTATGGCTACACCTTC	CASSRRTDSYGYTF
TRBV30	TRBJ2-7	NA	NA	TGTGCCTGGAGTCGAGTTATCTACGAGCAGTACTTC	CAWSRVIYEQYF
TRBV27	TRBJ1-4	NA	NA	TGTGCCAGCAGTAGATTGGACAGTAATGAAAAACTGTTTTTT	CASSRLDSNEKLFF
TRBV19	TRBJ1-1	NA	NA	TGTGCCAGTGGCACCCTGCTGAACACTGAAGCTTTCTTT	CASGTLLNTEAFF
TRBV7-9	TRBJ1-1	NA	NA	TGTGCCAGCAGCTTAGAGACAGTCAGCACTGAAGCTTTCTTT	CASSLETVSTEAFF
TRBV2	TRBJ1-5	NA	NA	TGTGCCAGCAGTGAAGCCAATAGCAATCAGCCCCAGCATTTT	CASSEANSNQPQHF
TRBV5-4	TRBJ2-1	NA	NA	TGTGCCAGCAGCTTGGACTTGAGCTCCTACAATGAGCAGTTCTTC	CASSLDLSSYNEQFF
TRBV19	TRBJ2-2	once	TRBD2	TGTGCCAGTAGTATAATTGGTGTGGGGACTAGCGGAAAGAACACCGGGGAGCTGTTTTTT	CASSIIGVGTSGKNTGELFF
TRBV21-1	TRBJ2-6	NA	NA	TGTGCCAGCAGCAAATCTCAGGGGACAGGGGCTGCCGGGGCCAACGTCCTGACTTTC	CASSKSQGTGAAGANVLTF
TRBV5-6	TRBJ2-7	NA	NA	TGTGCCAGCAGCTTGTGGAGGGGCGATTCCTACGAGCAGTACTTC	CASSLWRGDSYEQYF
TRBV14	TRBJ2-6	once	NA	TGTGCCAGCAGCTCCCTCTCTGGGGCCAACGTCCTGACTTTC	CASSSLSGANVLTF
TRBV13	TRBJ2-7	NA	NA	TGTGCCAGCAGCTTAACTAGCAATGGCCCCCTCGAGCAGTACTTC	CASSLTSNGPLEQYF
TRBV7-8	TRBJ2-3	once	NA	TGTGCCAGCAGCACGCCCGGGACAAGCACAGATACGCAGTATTTT	CASSTPGTSTDTQYF
TRBV27	TRBJ1-1	once	NA	TGTGCCAGCAGCCAGGATCAGAACACTGAAGCTTTCTTT	CASSQDQNTEAFF
TRBV28	TRBJ2-2	NA	TRBD1	TGTGCCAGCAGTTTCCCAAGGGGGCCCAACACCGGGGAGCTGTTTTTT	CASSFPRGPNTGELFF
TRBV5-1	TRBJ2-7	NA	TRBD1	TGCGCCAGCAGCTTACAGGGGGCCTACGAGCAGTACTTC	CASSLQGAYEQYF
TRBV27	TRBJ2-7	NA	TRBD1	TGTGCCAGCAGTTCCGGGACAGGGGGCGGCGAGCAGTACTTC	CASSSGTGGGEQYF
TRBV10-1	TRBJ2-1	NA	TRBD2	TGCGCCAGCAGAGGGCCTAGCGGGTCCCCAACGGCCTACAATGAGCAGTTCTTC	CASRGPSGSPTAYNEQFF
TRBV13	TRBJ2-7	NA	NA	TGTGCCAGCAGCTTAGGTGTCAGGCAAGACTACGAGCAGTACTTC	CASSLGVRQDYEQYF
TRBV27	TRBJ2-1	NA	NA	TGTGCCAGCAGTTTAGCCTTCGGGAGAGGACACAATGAGCAGTTCTTC	CASSLAFGRGHNEQFF
TRBV21-1	TRBJ2-3	NA	NA	TGTGCCAGCAGCAAAGGGACTAGCGGGAGCACAGATACGCAGTATTTT	CASSKGTSGSTDTQYF
TRBV4-3	TRBJ1-1	once	NA	TGCGCCAGCAGCCACGCAGGGACTCAGGTCAGGACTGAAGCTTTCTTT	CASSHAGTQVRTEAFF
TRBV28	TRBJ1-1	NA	NA	TGTGCCAGCAGTTTAGAAATAAGGGACATGAACACTGAAGCTTTCTTT	CASSLEIRDMNTEAFF
TRBV11-2	TRBJ1-5	NA	TRBD1	TGTGCCAGCAGCCCCTCCCTGACAGGGTCATGGCAGCCCCAGCATTTT	CASSPSLTGSWQPQHF
TRBV9	TRBJ1-2	once	NA	TGTGCCAGCAGCCCACCTAGTGCGGCGTTTGGCTACACCTTC	CASSPPSAAFGYTF
TRBV27	TRBJ2-7	NA	TRBD1	TGTGCCAGCAGTCGCCGGGACAGGGGATCTAGCGGGCACTACGAGCAGTACTTC	CASSRRDRGSSGHYEQYF
TRBV27	TRBJ1-1	NA	NA	TGTGCCAGCAGTTTGGGCTTGACAAGGAACACTGAAGCTTTCTTT	CASSLGLTRNTEAFF
TRBV6-5	TRBJ1-2	once	NA	TGTGCCAGCAGTTACGAGTTAAGCTATGGCTACACCTTC	CASSYELSYGYTF
TRBV28	TRBJ2-1	NA	NA	TGTGCCAGCAGAAGATTCGGCAATGAGCAGTTCTTC	CASRRFGNEQFF
TRBV7-2	TRBJ2-3	NA	NA	TGTGCCAGCAGCTTAGATTCTCTGCCCCGGAGCACAGATACGCAGTATTTT	CASSLDSLPRSTDTQYF
TRBV11-2	TRBJ1-2	NA	NA	TGTGCCAGCAGCTCCTACTATGGCTACACCTTC	CASSSYYGYTF
TRBV7-9	TRBJ2-1	NA	TRBD1	TGTGCCAGCAGATCGGCCGGGACAGCAGACAATGAGCAGTTCTTC	CASRSAGTADNEQFF
TRBV5-4	TRBJ2-3	once	TRBD2	TGTGCCAGCAGCTTGGGGGGACTAGCGGCAACAGATACGCAGTATTTT	CASSLGGLAATDTQYF
TRBV28	TRBJ1-1	NA	NA	TGTGCCAGCAGTTTTTTTGAGGAGGGAAGCACTGAAGCTTTCTTT	CASSFFEEGSTEAFF
TRBV7-9	TRBJ1-5	NA	NA	TGTGCCAGCAGCTTAGGAGGTTTGAATCAGCCCCAGCATTTT	CASSLGGLNQPQHF
TRBV15	TRBJ2-7	NA	NA	TGTGCCACCAGCAGAGTCGGAGGGGGCAAGGCCTACGAGCAGTACTTC	CATSRVGGGKAYEQYF
TRBV6-5	TRBJ1-3	NA	NA	TGTGCCAGCAGTTCCGTACAGTGGATCGCAGGAAACACCATATATTTT	CASSSVQWIAGNTIYF
TRBV4-1	TRBJ1-5	NA	NA	TGCGCCAGCAGCCAAGATTACCGGGGACTCAGGGAGGCTCAGCCCCAGCATTTT	CASSQDYRGLREAQPQHF
TRBV29-1	TRBJ1-1	once	NA	TGCAGCGTTGAAGAATTCTCAGAGATCGGAACAGATGAAGCTTTCTTT	CSVEEFSEIGTDEAFF
TRBV7-9	TRBJ1-5	NA	NA	TGTGCCAGCAGCTTCAACAGTCCCAATCAGCCCCAGCATTTT	CASSFNSPNQPQHF
TRBV28	TRBJ2-1	NA	TRBD2	TGTGCCAGCAGTTCCGCCGGACTAGCGGGAGGTGGCCATGAGCAGTTCTTC	CASSSAGLAGGGHEQFF
TRBV14	TRBJ2-5	NA	TRBD2	TGTGCCAGCAGCCAAGGAGGACTAGCGGGCTTCATTAATCGCGAGACCCAGTACTTC	CASSQGGLAGFINRETQYF